This T cell receptor (beta chain) was sequenced for a study of blood T cell repertoires in COVID-19. Study background: Donors in the United States, Italy and Spain gave samples during acute or convalescent COVID-19. PBMCs, B-cell-depleted T cells, or T cells provided the cDNA or gDNA that made up the material.

The authors' processing: Scientists estimated how many nucleated cells there were by amplifying reference gene primers. Here immunoSEQ multiplex PCR was the method, and the copy in TCRdb shows in-frame clones only, minus some. The DNA was the basis for D and trimming; V, J and clone size are from that table. The sample comprises 170,000 or so clones, 85% to 95% of which are singletons, and 0.53% rests with the top ten. V lost 3 bases to trimming and J lost 2 bases; unmatched junction nucleotides: 5. CDR1 and CDR2 (germline): SGHTA, FQGNSA. This CDR3 has 15 amino acids. The TCR sequence derives from a man aged 50 to 60 with acute or convalescent COVID-19. Sequencing was carried out using peripheral blood. The chain is built from TRBV7-2 and TRBJ2-7; 9 positions match TRBD1. As DNA, the CDR3 is TGTGCCAGCAGCTTTTGGGACAGGGTCACCTACGAGCAGTACTTC. This sequence encodes CASSFWDRVTYEQYF.